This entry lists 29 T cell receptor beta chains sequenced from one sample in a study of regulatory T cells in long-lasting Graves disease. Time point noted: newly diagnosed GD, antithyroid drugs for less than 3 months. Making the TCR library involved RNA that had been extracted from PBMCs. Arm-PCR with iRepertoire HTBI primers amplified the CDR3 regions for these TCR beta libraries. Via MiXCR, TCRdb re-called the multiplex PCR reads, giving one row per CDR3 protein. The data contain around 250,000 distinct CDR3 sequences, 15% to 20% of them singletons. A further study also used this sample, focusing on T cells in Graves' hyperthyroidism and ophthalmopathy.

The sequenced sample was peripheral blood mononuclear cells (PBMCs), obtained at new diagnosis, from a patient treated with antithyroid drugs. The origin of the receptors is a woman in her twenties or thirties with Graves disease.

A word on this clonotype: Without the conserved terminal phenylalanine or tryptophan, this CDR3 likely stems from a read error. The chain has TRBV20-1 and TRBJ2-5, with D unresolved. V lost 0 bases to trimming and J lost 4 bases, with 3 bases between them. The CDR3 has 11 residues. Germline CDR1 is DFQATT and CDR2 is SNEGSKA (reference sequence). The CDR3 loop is CSARDLETQYS. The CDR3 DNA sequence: TGCAGTGCTAGAGATCTAGAGACCCAGTACTCC.

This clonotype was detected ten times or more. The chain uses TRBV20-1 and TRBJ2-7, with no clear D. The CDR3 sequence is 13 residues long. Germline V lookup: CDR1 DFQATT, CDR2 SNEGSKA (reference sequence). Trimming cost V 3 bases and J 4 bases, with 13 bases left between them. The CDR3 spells CSASPRSSYEQYF. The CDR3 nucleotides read TGCAGTGCTAGCCCCAGGAGCTCGTACGAGCAGTACTTC.

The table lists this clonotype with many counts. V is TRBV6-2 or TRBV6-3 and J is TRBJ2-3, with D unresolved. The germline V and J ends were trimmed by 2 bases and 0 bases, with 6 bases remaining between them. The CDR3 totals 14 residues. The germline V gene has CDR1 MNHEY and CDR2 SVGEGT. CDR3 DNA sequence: TGTGCCAGCAGTTACAGTCCTAGCACAGATACGCAGTATTTT. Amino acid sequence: CASSYSPSTDTQYF.

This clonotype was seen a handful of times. The chain's CDR3 is CSASGGAANTQYF. CDR3 DNA: TGCAGTGCTAGCGGGGGGGCGGCAAATACGCAGTATTTT. The chain carries TRBV20-1 and TRBJ2-3, with TRBD2 identical over 8 bases. The CDR3 sequence is 13 residues long. Germline CDR1 reads DFQATT; CDR2 reads SNEGSKA (reference sequence). The V gene end was trimmed by 3 bases and the J gene end by 7 bases; junction bases not matched to a gene: 6.

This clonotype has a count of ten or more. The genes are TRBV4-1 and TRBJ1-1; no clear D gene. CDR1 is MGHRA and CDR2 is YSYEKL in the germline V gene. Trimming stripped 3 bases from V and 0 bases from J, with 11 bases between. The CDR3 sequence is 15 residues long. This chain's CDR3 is CASSHMKGMNTEAFF. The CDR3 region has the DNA TGCGCCAGCAGCCATATGAAAGGAATGAACACTGAAGCTTTCTTT.

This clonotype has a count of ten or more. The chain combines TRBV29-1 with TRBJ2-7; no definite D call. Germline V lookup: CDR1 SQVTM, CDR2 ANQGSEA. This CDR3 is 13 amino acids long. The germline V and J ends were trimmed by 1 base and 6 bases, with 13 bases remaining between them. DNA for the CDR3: TGCAGCGTTGAAGGCACACCCGAAGGCGAGCAGTACTTC. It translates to CSVEGTPEGEQYF.

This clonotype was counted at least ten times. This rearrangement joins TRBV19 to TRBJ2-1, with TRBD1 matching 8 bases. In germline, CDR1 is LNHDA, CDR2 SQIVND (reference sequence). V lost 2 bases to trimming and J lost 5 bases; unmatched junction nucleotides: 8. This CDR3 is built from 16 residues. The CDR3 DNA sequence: TGTGCCAGTAGTATAAGGGGACAGGTTATCCACAATGAGCAGTTCTTC. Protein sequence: CASSIRGQVIHNEQFF.

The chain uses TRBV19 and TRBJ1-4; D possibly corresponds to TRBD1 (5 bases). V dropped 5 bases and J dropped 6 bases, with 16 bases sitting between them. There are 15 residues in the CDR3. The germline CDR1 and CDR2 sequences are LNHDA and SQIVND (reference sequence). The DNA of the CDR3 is TGTGCCAGTAGTGGCTGGGGCGGGGATGATGAAAAACTGTTTTTT. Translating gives CASSGWGGDDEKLFF. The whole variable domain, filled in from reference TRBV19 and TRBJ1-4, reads DGGITQSPKYLFRKEGQNVTLSCEQNLNHDAMYWYRQDPGQGLRLIYYSQIVNDFQKGDIAEGYSVSREKKESFPLTVTSAQKNPTAFYLCASSGWGGDDEKLFFGSGTQLSVL.

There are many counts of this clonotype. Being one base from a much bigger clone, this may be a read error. The CDR3 loop reads CASSSGQASTDTQYF. The CDR3 nucleotides read TGTGCCAGCAGCTCGGGACAGGCTAGCACAGATACGCAGTATTTT. This sequence joins TRBV28 and TRBJ2-3; 8 bases fit TRBD1. V was pared by 6 bases and J by 0 bases, with 5 bases of the junction left unmatched. Germline V gene data show CDR1 as MDHEN and CDR2 as SYDVKM. CDR3 size: 15 residues.

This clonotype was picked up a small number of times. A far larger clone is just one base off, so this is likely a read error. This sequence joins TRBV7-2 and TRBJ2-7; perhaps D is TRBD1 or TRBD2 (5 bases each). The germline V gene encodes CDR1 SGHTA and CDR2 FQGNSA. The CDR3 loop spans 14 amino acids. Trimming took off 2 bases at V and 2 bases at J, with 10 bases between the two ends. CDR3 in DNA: TGTGCCAGCAGCTTACTTGGGGGTCCCTACGAGCAGTACTTC. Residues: CASSLLGGPYEQYF. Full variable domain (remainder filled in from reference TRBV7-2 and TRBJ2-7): GAGVSQSPSNKVTEKGKDVELRCDPISGHTALYWYRQSLGQGLEFLIYFQGNSAPDKSGLPSDRFSAERTGGSVSTLTIQRTQQEDSAVYLCASSLLGGPYEQYFGPGTRLTVT.

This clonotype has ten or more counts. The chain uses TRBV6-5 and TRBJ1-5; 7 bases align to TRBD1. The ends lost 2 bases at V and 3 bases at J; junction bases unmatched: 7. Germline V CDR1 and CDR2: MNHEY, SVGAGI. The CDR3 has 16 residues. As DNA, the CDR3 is TGTGCCAGCAGTTACGGCCGGGACAGACCCAATCAGCCCCAGCATTTT. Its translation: CASSYGRDRPNQPQHF.

The CDR3 spells CASITGYGEAFF. In nucleotides, the CDR3 is TGTGCCAGCATCACAGGTTACGGTGAAGCTTTCTTT. This chain joins TRBV3-1 and TRBJ1-1, with a weak D call TRBD1 (5 bases). Germline V gene data show CDR1 as LGHDT and CDR2 as YNNKEL (reference sequence). Trimming took 7 bases from V and 7 from J, leaving 13 bases between them. The CDR3 has 12 amino acids. The full variable domain, completed using reference TRBV3-1 and TRBJ1-1, is DTAVSQTPKYLVTQMGNDKSIKCEQNLGHDTMYWYKQDSKKFLKIMFSYNNKELIINETVPNRFSPKSPDKAHLNLHINSLELGDSAVYFCASITGYGEAFFGQGTRLTVV.

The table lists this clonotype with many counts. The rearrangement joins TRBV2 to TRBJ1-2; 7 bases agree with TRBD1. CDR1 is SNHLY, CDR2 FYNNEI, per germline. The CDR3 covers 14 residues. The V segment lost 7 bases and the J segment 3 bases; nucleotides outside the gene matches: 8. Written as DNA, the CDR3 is TGTGCCAGCATCGATCTTGACAGGGACTATGGCTACACCTTC. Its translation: CASIDLDRDYGYTF.

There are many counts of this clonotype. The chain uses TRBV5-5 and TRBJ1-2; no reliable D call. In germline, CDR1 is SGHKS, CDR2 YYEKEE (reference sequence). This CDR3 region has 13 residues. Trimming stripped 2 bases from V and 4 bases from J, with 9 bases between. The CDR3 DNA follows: TGTGCCAGCAGCTTCGTGGCGGCCTATGGCTACACCTTC. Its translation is CASSFVAAYGYTF.

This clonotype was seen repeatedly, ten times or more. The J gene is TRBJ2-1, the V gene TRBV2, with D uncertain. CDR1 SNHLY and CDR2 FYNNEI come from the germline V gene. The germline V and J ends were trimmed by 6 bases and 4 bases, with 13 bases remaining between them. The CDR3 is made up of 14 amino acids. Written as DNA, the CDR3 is TGTGCCAGCAGATCGGAAGGCGGTTACAATGAGCAGTTCTTC. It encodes CASRSEGGYNEQFF.

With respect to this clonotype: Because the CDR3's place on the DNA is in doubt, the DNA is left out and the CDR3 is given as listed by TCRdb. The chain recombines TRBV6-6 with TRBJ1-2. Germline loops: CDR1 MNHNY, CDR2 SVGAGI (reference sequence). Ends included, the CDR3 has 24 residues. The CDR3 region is CASSYSAVYLCASTLSRTNYGYTF.

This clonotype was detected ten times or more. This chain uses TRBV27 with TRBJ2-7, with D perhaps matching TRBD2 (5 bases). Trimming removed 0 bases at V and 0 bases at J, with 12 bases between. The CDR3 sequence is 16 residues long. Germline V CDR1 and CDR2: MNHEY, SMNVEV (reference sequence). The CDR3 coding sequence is TGTGCCAGCAGTTTATCCGCGGGTTATCTCTCCTACGAGCAGTACTTC. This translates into CASSLSAGYLSYEQYF.

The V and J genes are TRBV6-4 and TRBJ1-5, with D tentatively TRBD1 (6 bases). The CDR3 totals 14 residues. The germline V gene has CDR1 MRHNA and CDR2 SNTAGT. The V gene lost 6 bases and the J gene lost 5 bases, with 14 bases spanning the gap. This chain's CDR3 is CASSSTGGDQPQHF. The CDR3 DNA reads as TGTGCCAGCAGCTCGACAGGAGGCGATCAGCCCCAGCATTTT.

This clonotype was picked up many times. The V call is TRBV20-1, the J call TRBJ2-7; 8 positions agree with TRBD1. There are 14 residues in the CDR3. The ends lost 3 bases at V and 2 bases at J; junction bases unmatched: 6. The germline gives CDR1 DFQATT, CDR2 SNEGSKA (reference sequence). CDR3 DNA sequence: TGCAGTGCTAGGGGGGACAGGTACCCCTACGAGCAGTACTTC. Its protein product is CSARGDRYPYEQYF.

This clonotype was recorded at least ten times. The CDR3 here is CASSLPGSGVEKLFF. For the CDR3, the DNA is TGTGCCAGCTCACTCCCGGGCTCGGGGGTCGAAAAACTGTTTTTT. The chain combines TRBV18 with TRBJ1-4; TRBD1 might be the D (5 bases). Trimming shortened V by 4 bases and J by 8 bases, and 17 bases separated the two germline ends. CDR1 is KGHSH and CDR2 is LQKENI in the germline V gene. CDR3 length: 15 residues.

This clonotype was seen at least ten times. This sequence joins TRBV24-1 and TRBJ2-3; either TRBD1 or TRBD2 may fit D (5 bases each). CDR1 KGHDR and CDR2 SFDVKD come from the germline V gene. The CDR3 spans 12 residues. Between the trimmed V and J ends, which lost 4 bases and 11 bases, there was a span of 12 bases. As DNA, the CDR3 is TGTGCCACCAGTGACGCCGGGACCAGGCAGTATTTT. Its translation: CATSDAGTRQYF.

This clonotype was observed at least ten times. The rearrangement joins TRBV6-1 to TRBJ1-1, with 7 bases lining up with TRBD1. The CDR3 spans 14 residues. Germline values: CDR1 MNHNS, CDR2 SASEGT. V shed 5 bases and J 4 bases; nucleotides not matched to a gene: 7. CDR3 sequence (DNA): TGTGCCAGCAGTCTCATGAACAGGGGCACTGAAGCTTTCTTT. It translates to CASSLMNRGTEAFF.

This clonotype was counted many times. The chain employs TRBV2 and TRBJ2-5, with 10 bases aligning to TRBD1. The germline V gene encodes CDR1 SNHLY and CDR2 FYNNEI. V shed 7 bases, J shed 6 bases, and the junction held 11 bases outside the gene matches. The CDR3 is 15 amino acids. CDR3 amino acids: CASMRPGQGVKTQYF. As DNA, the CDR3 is TGTGCCAGCATGAGACCCGGACAGGGGGTAAAGACCCAGTACTTC.

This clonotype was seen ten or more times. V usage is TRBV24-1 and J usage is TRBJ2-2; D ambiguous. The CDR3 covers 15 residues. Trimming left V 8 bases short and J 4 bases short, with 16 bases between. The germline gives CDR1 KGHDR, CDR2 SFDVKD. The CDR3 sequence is CATKGEGMGTGELFF. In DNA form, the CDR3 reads TGTGCCACCAAAGGTGAAGGGATGGGCACCGGGGAGCTGTTTTTT.

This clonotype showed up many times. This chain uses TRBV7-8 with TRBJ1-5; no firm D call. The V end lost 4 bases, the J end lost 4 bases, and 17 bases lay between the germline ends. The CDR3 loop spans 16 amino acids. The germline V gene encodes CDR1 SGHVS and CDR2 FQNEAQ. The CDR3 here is CASSSKRVLGNQPQHF. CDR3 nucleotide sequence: TGTGCCAGCAGCTCGAAGCGGGTCCTGGGAAATCAGCCCCAGCATTTT.

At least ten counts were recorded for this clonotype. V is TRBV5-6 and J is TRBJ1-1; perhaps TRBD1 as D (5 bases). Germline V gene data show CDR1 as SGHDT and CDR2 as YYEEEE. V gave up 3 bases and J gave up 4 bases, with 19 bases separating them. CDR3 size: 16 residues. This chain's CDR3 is CASSSGTRDEVTEAFF. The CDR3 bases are TGTGCCAGCAGCTCGGGGACCAGGGATGAAGTCACTGAAGCTTTCTTT.

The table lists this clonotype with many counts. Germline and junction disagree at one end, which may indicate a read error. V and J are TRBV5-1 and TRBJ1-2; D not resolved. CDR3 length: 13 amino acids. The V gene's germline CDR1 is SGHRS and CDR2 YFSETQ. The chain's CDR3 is CASSLVVRNGYTF. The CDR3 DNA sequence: TGTGCCAGCAGCTTGGTGGTGAGGAATGGCTACACCTTC. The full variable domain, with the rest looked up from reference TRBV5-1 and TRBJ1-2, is KAGVTQTPRYLIKTRGQQVTLSCSPISGHRSVSWYQQTPGQGLQFLFEYFSETQRNKGNFPGRFSGRQFSNSRSEMNVSTLELGDSALYLCASSLVVRNGYTFGSGTRLTVV.

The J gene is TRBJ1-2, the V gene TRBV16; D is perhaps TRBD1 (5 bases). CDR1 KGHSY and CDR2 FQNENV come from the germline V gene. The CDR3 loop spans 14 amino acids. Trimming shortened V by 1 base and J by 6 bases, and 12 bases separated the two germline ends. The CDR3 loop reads CASSQLGAEDGYTF. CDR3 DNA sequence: TGTGCCAGCAGCCAATTAGGGGCGGAGGATGGCTACACCTTC.

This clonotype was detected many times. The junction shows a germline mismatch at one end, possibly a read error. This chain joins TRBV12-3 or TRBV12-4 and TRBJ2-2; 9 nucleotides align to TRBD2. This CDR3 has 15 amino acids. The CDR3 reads CASRLAGANTGELFF. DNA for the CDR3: TGTGCCAGCAGGTTAGCGGGGGCGAACACCGGGGAGCTGTTTTTT.